This T cell receptor beta chain comes out of a study of T cell repertoires in cytomegalovirus infection. About the study: The public TCR beta signatures pointed to both CMV infection and matching HLA type.

TCRdb analysed the reads with MiXCR anew, one entry per CDR3 protein. The data show roughly 920,000 distinct CDR3 sequences, more than 25% seen once. Germline CDR1 and CDR2: DFQATT and SNEGSKA (reference sequence). Trimming at V came to 1 base and at J to 0 bases, leaving 11 bases not matched to a gene. This CDR3 is built from 17 residues. This clonotype was observed a few times. Antigen: not known. V usage is TRBV20-1 and J usage is TRBJ1-1, with 7 bases identical to TRBD1. The sequence came from a human donor in good health (CMV status not recorded). Some clones in this sample may be carry-over from other donors' samples. Here the sequenced sample was cultured CD8+ T cells from PBMCs, taken from culture after CMV antigen stimulation. In nucleotides, the CDR3 is TGCAGTGCTAGAGGGCACGTGGACAGGACCATGAACACTGAAGCTTTCTTT. This gives the protein CSARGHVDRTMNTEAFF.